This T cell receptor beta chain was sequenced in a study of T cell responses to AZD1222 COVID-19 vaccine. Study at large: Second-dose recipients at about 4 or about 12 weeks were treated as one pooled group.

The CDR3 extends over 13 amino acids. V was clipped by 2 bases and J by 2 bases, with 6 bases between them. Study-level findings and limits: Donors, mostly white British, included more females; clonal diversity was possibly underestimated. Spike-specific TCR repertoires showed rising breadth and depth after two AZD1222 doses. Within unmutated variant regions lay the reported targets of nearly half of spike-specific TCRs.

Profiled with immunoSEQ multiplex PCR; TCRdb holds only in-frame clones, not every one. This sample yields about 180,000 clones, of which around nine tenths are seen a single time; about 0.49% belongs to the top ten. On this clone itself: Its antigen remains unidentified.

The gene calls are TRBV12-3 or TRBV12-4 and TRBJ1-1; TRBD1 is a possible D gene (5 bases). Material: peripheral blood, obtained on day 0 of AZD1222 vaccination. The sequence was obtained from an adult in good health. In nucleotides, the CDR3 is TGTGCCAGCAGTTTAAGGGGTAACACTGAAGCTTTCTTT. Its translation: CASSLRGNTEAFF.